The 2 T cell receptor beta chains presented below share a single source sample, sequenced in a study of T cell responses to AZD1222 COVID-19 vaccine. Profiling relied on immunoSEQ multiplex PCR, and the TCRdb table lists in-frame clones only, not all of them. The sample includes about 110,000 clones, roughly 90% of them seen just once. The material sequenced was peripheral blood, taken on day 0 of AZD1222 vaccination. These receptors all come from an adult in good health.

In this sample, this clone is medium-sized. V usage is TRBV19 and J usage is TRBJ1-1; no clear D. V was trimmed by 5 bases and J by 12 bases, leaving 13 bases between them. Per germline, CDR1 LNHDA and CDR2 SQIVND (reference sequence). The CDR3 has 11 residues. The CDR3 is CASSFQVEPFF. As DNA, the CDR3 is TGTGCCAGTAGTTTCCAGGTGGAGCCTTTCTTT.

The J gene is TRBJ2-7, the V gene TRBV18; D unresolved. The germline gives CDR1 KGHSH, CDR2 LQKENI. The CDR3 is 16 residues long. The V gene lost 1 base and the J gene lost 0 bases, with 13 bases spanning the gap. The CDR3 spells CASSPQAGPSSYEQYF. DNA of the CDR3: TGTGCCAGCTCACCACAGGCCGGGCCCAGCTCCTACGAGCAGTACTTC.